Listed here are 12 T cell receptor beta chains from one sample, sequenced in a study of metastatic and nonmetastatic thyroid tumors. Treatment of any kind had been given to no patient before thyroid surgery. MiXCR re-clonotyped the PCR reads for TCRdb. In the table there are about 22,000 clones, about 18% of which are singletons. The sample comprised blood. These receptor sequences come from a male donor with papillary thyroid cancer or a benign thyroid nodule (not recorded which). Some clones in this sample may be carry-over from other donors' samples.

This clone has more than one count but fewer than ten. This chain links TRBV2 with TRBJ1-2, with D hard to call. V lost 4 bases to trimming and J lost 0 bases, with 9 bases between them. The CDR3 loop spans 14 amino acids. The germline CDR1 and CDR2 sequences are SNHLY and FYNNEI. The CDR3 reads CASSATLANYGYTF. In DNA, the CDR3 is TGTGCCAGCAGTGCGACCCTGGCTAACTATGGCTACACCTTC.

V usage is TRBV30 and J usage is TRBJ2-5, with D possibly called TRBD1 or TRBD2 (6 bases each). The germline CDR1 and CDR2 sequences are GTSNPN and SVGIG (reference sequence). This CDR3 has 14 residues. Deletions cut 4 bases from V and 5 bases from J, with 17 bases between. Written as DNA, the CDR3 is TGTGCCTGGAAGGGGGGTGGGTCCTGGGAGACCCAGTACTTC. Translated: CAWKGGGSWETQYF.

This clone was counted ten times or more. The chain links TRBV30 to TRBJ2-3, with 9 bases lining up with TRBD2. Germline V gene lookup returns CDR1 GTSNPN and CDR2 SVGIG (reference sequence). The CDR3 contains 15 residues. V lost 8 bases to trimming and J lost 3 bases; unmatched junction nucleotides: 12. The CDR3 DNA reads TGTGCCCTCCACGGGGGCGGGGGGGCGACAGATACGCAGTATTTT. This codes for CALHGGGGATDTQYF.

This clone was recorded at least ten times. The chain combines TRBV7-8 with TRBJ2-7; weak D call: TRBD2 (6 bases). V was pared by 2 bases and J by 4 bases, with 12 bases between. This CDR3 is 14 amino acids long. The V gene's germline CDR1 is SGHVS and CDR2 FQNEAQ. The CDR3 bases are TGTGCCAGCAGCTTATCAGGAGGGGATTACGAGCAGTACTTC. Its translation is CASSLSGGDYEQYF.

This clone was counted at least ten times. The V call is TRBV12-3 or TRBV12-4, the J call TRBJ2-3; TRBD2 might be the D (6 bases). V was shortened by 2 bases and J by 0 bases, with 12 bases between the two germline ends. The CDR3 spans 16 residues. CDR3 nucleotides: TGTGCCAGCAGTTTAAGTAGCGGTCCAAGCACAGATACGCAGTATTTT. Translated: CASSLSSGPSTDTQYF.

This clone was detected many times. The V and J genes are TRBV6-1 and TRBJ1-1; D remains unclear. Trimming removed 2 bases from V and 4 bases from J, with 8 bases in between. CDR1 and CDR2 from the germline V gene are MNHNS and SASEGT. The CDR3 extends over 13 amino acids. CDR3 region: CASSEWETTEAFF. In nucleotides, the CDR3 is TGTGCCAGCAGTGAATGGGAGACCACTGAAGCTTTCTTT.

This sequence joins TRBV9 and TRBJ2-7; 9 bases agree with TRBD1. Trimming removed 3 bases from V and 5 bases from J; junction bases left unmatched: 12. The CDR3 covers 16 residues. Germline CDR1 reads SGDLS; CDR2 reads YYNGEE. The CDR3 loop is CASSEGTGTGINEQYF. DNA of the CDR3: TGTGCCAGCAGCGAGGGGACCGGGACAGGGATCAACGAGCAGTACTTC.

Only a few counts were recorded for this clone. This chain uses TRBV27 with TRBJ1-3, with D tentatively TRBD1 (6 bases). Trimming shortened V by 6 bases and J by 1 base, and 13 bases separated the two germline ends. CDR3 length equals 15 residues. CDR1 and CDR2 (germline): MNHEY, SMNVEV (reference sequence). The chain's CDR3 is CASSSTGLSGNTIYF. The CDR3 bases are TGTGCCAGCAGCTCTACAGGGTTATCTGGAAACACCATATATTTT.

This clone was seen repeatedly, ten times or more. The genes are TRBV18 and TRBJ1-3; weak D call: TRBD1 (5 bases). Trimming took 2 bases from V and 0 from J, leaving 14 bases between them. The CDR3 sequence is 17 residues long. Germline assignment: CDR1 KGHSH and CDR2 LQKENI. This CDR3 reads CASSPVGEMSSGNTIYF. Here the CDR3 DNA reads TGTGCCAGCTCACCAGTGGGGGAGATGAGCTCTGGAAACACCATATATTTT. Together with reference TRBV18 and TRBJ1-3, the CDR3 gives the full variable domain: NAGVMQNPRHLVRRRGQEARLRCSPMKGHSHVYWYRQLPEEGLKFMVYLQKENIIDESGMPKERFSAEFPKEGPSILRIQQVVRGDSAAYFCASSPVGEMSSGNTIYFGEGSWLTVV.

The chain links TRBV27 to TRBJ2-5, with 12 bases aligning to TRBD2. CDR1 and CDR2 from the germline V gene are MNHEY and SMNVEV (reference sequence). V was clipped by 3 bases and J by 5 bases; unmatched bases: 7. The CDR3 is 16 amino acids. CDR3 sequence reads: CASSFPTSGGSETQYF. CDR3 sequence (DNA): TGTGCCAGCAGTTTCCCGACTAGCGGGGGCAGTGAGACCCAGTACTTC.

Note on this clone: A read error may explain this, as a much larger clone is one base away. This chain uses TRBV11-1 with TRBJ2-1; TRBD2 aligns across 7 bases. Germline V CDR1 and CDR2: SGHAT, FQDESV (reference sequence). The CDR3 runs to 16 residues. This chain's CDR3 is CASGLSLAGSYNEQFF. CDR3 DNA: TGTGCCAGCGGCTTATCTTTAGCGGGCTCCTACAATGAGCAGTTCTTC.

This clone was counted many times. The J gene is TRBJ1-1, the V gene TRBV6-5, with a possible D match to TRBD1 (6 bases). Germline lookup yields CDR1 MNHEY and CDR2 SVGAGI. The ends were cut back, 1 base at V and 1 base at J, with 7 bases in the middle. The CDR3 totals 14 residues. This CDR3 is CASSYWDKNTEAFF. In nucleotides, the CDR3 is TGTGCCAGCAGTTACTGGGACAAGAACACTGAAGCTTTCTTT.